This T cell receptor beta chain came from a study of blood T cells in healthy people across ages. Study overall: Capture by template switching was about one barcoded beta molecule per two T cells.

In the case of this clonotype: Its target is not known.

Broader study findings: Among long-lived donors, naive CD4+ cells were more numerous and diversity higher than in aged donors.

With a J-beta primer mix and a sample-barcoded 5' primer, a second PCR ran about 7 to 12 cycles. MiXCR, applied by TCRdb to the 5' RACE reads, yields one record per CDR3 protein. The table includes roughly 2 million distinct CDR3 sequences, roughly 52% detected once. Unmatched junction bases numbered 7, after V lost 4 bases and J lost 6 bases. CDR1 and CDR2 from the germline V gene are SGHVS and FQNEAQ. This CDR3 is 15 amino acids long. In each sample, at least 7 million PBMCs were isolated. The chain joins TRBV7-8 to TRBJ2-5, with 11 positions matching TRBD2. The sample comprised blood. The TCR sequence derives from a woman aged 35 to 49 in good health. The CDR3 region is CASSYSGGEAKTQYF. The DNA of the CDR3 is TGTGCCAGCAGCTATAGCGGGGGGGAAGCTAAGACCCAGTACTTC. Combining the CDR3 with reference TRBV7-8 and TRBJ2-5 gives the whole variable domain GAGVSQSPRYKVAKRGQDVALRCDPISGHVSLFWYQQALGQGPEFLTYFQNEAQLDKSGLPSDRFFAERPEGSVSTLKIQRTQQEDSAVYLCASSYSGGEAKTQYFGPGTRLLVL.